This T cell receptor beta chain was obtained from a study of a mutant IDH1 vaccine in newly diagnosed glioma. A remark on this clone: What it binds is not known.

V dropped 4 bases and J dropped 1 base, with 7 bases sitting between them. The germline gives CDR1 SGHDN, CDR2 FVKESK. The CDR3 runs to 14 residues. Findings of the study overall: There seemed to be no relation between pseudoprogression and changes in top peripheral T cell clonotypes.

Libraries were prepared by immunoSEQ multiplex PCR; TCRdb keeps only in-frame clonotypes and omits some of them. The data contain 20,000 to 25,000 clones, 79% of them singletons. The time point was: week 11, during vaccination. A single vaccine dose contained 300 ug of mutant IDH1 20-mer peptide, and topical imiquimod was used with it. This chain uses TRBV14 with TRBJ1-4; D is unclear. Here the sequenced sample was PBMCs, taken from a glioma patient whose treatment included an IDH1 peptide vaccine. The TCR sequence derives from a middle-aged man with glioma. In DNA form, the CDR3 reads TGTGCCAGCAGCCCCCGTTTAACTAATGAAAAACTGTTTTTT. Protein sequence: CASSPRLTNEKLFF.